This T cell receptor (beta chain) derives from a study of lymphopenia after photon versus proton radiotherapy. Findings and limits, study-wide: Survival link was tested only in deceased patients; proton benefit remains a possibility. In patients who died, overall survival fell as post-nadir TCR diversity dropped more. Under photons, naive T cells and diversity fell while effector/memory populations rose.

The repertoire was sequenced with immunoSEQ multiplex PCR; TCRdb's copy has only in-frame clones and lacks some. The sample yields 150,000 to 200,000 clones, 70% to 90% seen once. A word on this clone: Antigen unknown.

CDR3 length: 14 residues. Trimming removed 2 bases from V and 0 bases from J, with 11 bases in between. Germline V gives CDR1 GTSNPN, CDR2 SVGIG (reference sequence). The chain is built from TRBV30 and TRBJ2-7; D is ambiguous. Here the sequenced sample was peripheral blood, taken from a patient treated with photon-based radiotherapy. The origin of this receptor is a man aged 45-65 years with gastric cancer. CDR3 sequence reads: CAWSRVTASYEQYF. The CDR3 DNA sequence: TGTGCCTGGAGTAGGGTTACAGCCTCCTACGAGCAGTACTTC.